This T cell receptor (beta chain) was captured in a study of T cell responses to AZD1222 COVID-19 vaccine (TCRdb year 2021). Describing the broader study: TCR sequencing covered roughly 230 trial participants: 200 to 220 given two doses of AZD1222 and about 26 given two doses of MenACWY control vaccine. Trial participants were enrolled by age into 18-55, 56-69 and 70-plus year subgroups, with around 140, 26 and 57 TCR-sequenced participants respectively. Paper-wide results and their limitations: After two AZD1222 doses, spike-specific TCR breadth and depth were significantly higher than at day 0 and than in MenACWY recipients. Only five or six AZD1222 recipients were SARS-CoV-2 seropositive at baseline, limiting conclusions about previously exposed vaccinees. Because no samples from the day 14 peak response were available, repertoires could be characterized only after the peak T cell response. Nearly half of unique spike-specific TCRs reportedly recognized epitopes outside regions mutated in the B.1.351 and B.1.1.7 variants. Most participants were white British and females outnumbered males, and the authors suggested that clonal diversity may have been underestimated. In the small 56-69-year group, the increase in depth fell short of significance, most likely because of low power. Vaccine-associated CD4 TCRs spanned the whole spike protein, with dominant responses in regions 160-218 and 743-854.

The time point label on this specimen signifies: about 28 days (+/-7) after the second vaccine dose. The treatment or condition label here, explained by the study, means: meningococcal conjugate vaccine given as trial control. Vaccinee samples were obtained from the UK trials COV001 and COV002, which included a single-blind randomized controlled phase 2/3 trial of AZD1222 (ChAdOx1 nCoV-19) in healthy adults. For TCRbeta chain sequencing, PBMC samples were collected from trial participants at day 0 and at day 28 after the second dose. Trimming removed 0 bases from V and 6 bases from J; the gene matches leave 7 bases unexplained. The cysteine opens and the phenylalanine closes a CDR3 of 16 amino acids. Solely the CDR3 DNA is kept, with 48 bases framed from the first base. Per the germline V gene (reference sequence), LNHNV is the CDR1 and YYDKDF is the CDR2. In the case of this clone: Its recognized antigen is unknown. No base quality values were provided; no much bigger clone lies one nucleotide off.

The CDR3 regions of human TCRbeta chains were subjected to immunosequencing. Under the source paper's analysis protocol: Repertoire TCRs were checked for matches against a reference library of SARS-CoV-2-specific TCRs that had been generated using the MIRA antigen-specificity platform. Breadth meant the fraction of unique TCRs that were SARS-CoV-2-associated, whereas depth meant the fraction of total T cells that were SARS-CoV-2-associated. Each spike-specific TCR was assigned to its reactive spike region and to a CD4 or CD8 class using the MIRA data. Log10-transformed breadth and depth values were compared by one-way ANOVA with Sidak's multiple comparisons tests. Drawn from immuneACCESS, this table holds only the in-frame rearrangements with V and J called that TCRdb kept. Clones are partly lost; checked studies trace under half to an unresolved V gene and leave the rest unexplained. V and J calls and clone size come straight from that table; D and trimming were deduced from the DNA. The sample table records some 200,000 clones; 90% to 95% of these occur just once. Of the sample, approximately 1.7% falls within the top ten clones.

The V and J segments used are TRBV15 and TRBJ1-2; the central 10 bases match TRBD1. The sequencing used peripheral blood, collected 28 days after the second dose of the MenACWY control vaccine. The source of this sequence is an adult who received the MenACWY meningococcal vaccine as a control. The nucleotide sequence is given as TGTGCCACCAGCAGAGATAGGACAGGGGGAAAGGATGGCTACACCTTC. This sequence encodes CATSRDRTGGKDGYTF.